This is a list of T cell receptor beta chains from one sample in a study of T cells in Graves' hyperthyroidism and ophthalmopathy. Using its own MiXCR run on the multiplex PCR reads, TCRdb lists one record per CDR3 protein. The data hold roughly 840,000 distinct CDR3 sequences, with roughly 40% observed a single time. The sample comprised blood. These receptors all come from a young man with Graves' hyperthyroidism. CDR3s include the opening cysteine and the closing phenylalanine or tryptophan. D genes are given only for firm matches. A row's size may be missing; if present it is once, few, many or a size class.

d_call,j_call,v_call,clone_size,cdr3_nt,cdr3_aa
.,TRBJ1-3,TRBV7-2,few,TGTGCCAGCAGCTTATGGTCTTTCGGTGGAAACACCATATATTTT,CASSLWSFGGNTIYF
.,TRBJ1-1,TRBV5-4,few,TGTGCCAGCAGCTCCCCTCGGGACACTGAAGCTTTCTTT,CASSSPRDTEAFF
TRBD2,TRBJ2-7,TRBV25-1,.,TGTGCCAGCAGTCCGGGACTACAGTTTTCCGAGCAGTACTTC,CASSPGLQFSEQYF
TRBD1,TRBJ2-2,TRBV7-8,.,TGTGCCAGCAGCCCCCCAGGGACAGGGGGGACCGGGGAGCTGTTTTTT,CASSPPGTGGTGELFF
.,TRBJ1-6,TRBV7-2,.,TGTGCCAGCAGCTTAGTATTGCCCGCCGTAAGCTCCTATAATTCACCCCTCCACTTT,CASSLVLPAVSSYNSPLHF
.,TRBJ2-5,TRBV7-6,many,TGTGCCAGCATCCAGGGGGCGGGGGAAGAGACCCAGTACTTC,CASIQGAGEETQYF
.,TRBJ1-2,TRBV10-1,many,TGCGCCAGCAGTGCGACAGCCCTGGGAGGGCGTGATGGCTACACCTTC,CASSATALGGRDGYTF
.,TRBJ1-1,TRBV20-1,.,TGCAGTGCTAGAGATGGGGGGGTGTACACTGAAGCTTTCTTT,CSARDGGVYTEAFF
.,TRBJ2-2,TRBV11-2,.,TGTGCCAGCAGCTGGGAACGGGGCGGGAACACCGGGGAGCTGTTTTTT,CASSWERGGNTGELFF
TRBD1,TRBJ1-5,TRBV2,many,TGTGCCAGCAGTGCTACAGGGGGCAGGCAGCCCCAGCATTTT,CASSATGGRQPQHF
.,TRBJ2-7,TRBV10-3,few,TGTGCCAGCAGTGAACTGCTAGCGAGTGACGAGCAGTACTTC,CASSELLASDEQYF
.,TRBJ2-7,TRBV5-6,few,TGTGCCAGCAGCTTGGGATCTAACTCCTACGAGCAGTACTTC,CASSLGSNSYEQYF
.,TRBJ1-1,TRBV9,many,TGTGCCAGCAGCGTAGGGGACGCCTCTGAAGCTTTCTTT,CASSVGDASEAFF
TRBD1,TRBJ1-6,TRBV25-1,.,TGTGCCAGCAGACCCGGGACAGGGTTTGGGTCACCCCTCCACTTT,CASRPGTGFGSPLHF
.,TRBJ1-1,TRBV7-9,many,TGTGCCAGCAGCTTAGGCAGGGGAAACACTGAAGCTTTCTTT,CASSLGRGNTEAFF
TRBD2,TRBJ2-5,TRBV6-6,.,TGTGCCAGCAGTGTAAGCGGGACCCCCCAAGAGACCCAGTACTTC,CASSVSGTPQETQYF
.,TRBJ1-5,TRBV4-2,many,TGTGCCAGCAGCCAAGATCAGGGTCAGCCCCAGCATTTT,CASSQDQGQPQHF
TRBD1,TRBJ1-3,TRBV25-1,.,TGTGCCAGCAGAGCCGAGGGGGCCATCTCTGGAAACACCATATATTTT,CASRAEGAISGNTIYF
.,TRBJ1-4,TRBV4-3,.,TGCGCCGGCAGCCAAGTCCGAGGTGCCGAAAAACTGTTTTTT,CAGSQVRGAEKLFF
.,TRBJ2-5,TRBV29-1,many,TGCAACGGGGGGCTAGGGACCCAGTACTTC,CNGGLGTQYF
TRBD1,TRBJ1-2,TRBV6-6,.,TGTGCCAGCAGTTACCCGACAGGGGACTGTGGCTACACCTTC,CASSYPTGDCGYTF
.,TRBJ2-6,TRBV25-1,many,TGTGCCAGCAGTGAATCGTGGGGCTCTGGGGCCAACGTCCTGACTTTC,CASSESWGSGANVLTF
.,TRBJ1-3,TRBV11-2,.,TGTGCCAGCATCTTAAGAACCCCGAACTCTGGAAACACCATATATTTT,CASILRTPNSGNTIYF
.,TRBJ2-6,TRBV12-3/TRBV12-4,.,TGTGCTAGTGCCCTGGATGGGGCCAACGTCCTGACTTTC,CASALDGANVLTF
.,TRBJ1-2,TRBV7-2,.,TGTGCCAGCAGCCCGAGGGGACTAGCGGGAGGATTCACCTTC,CASSPRGLAGGFTF
.,TRBJ2-2,TRBV2,.,TGTGCCAGCAGCGCCGACAGGGCGGGAACCGGGGAGCTGTTTTTT,CASSADRAGTGELFF
TRBD2,TRBJ2-5,TRBV4-1,.,TGCGCCAGCAGCCAAGTCGCTGGCGGGAGAGAGACCCAGTACTTC,CASSQVAGGRETQYF
.,TRBJ2-2,TRBV10-3,few,TGTGCCAGCGGGTCGGGCACCGGGGAGCTGTTTTTT,CASGSGTGELFF
.,TRBJ2-5,TRBV7-8,.,TGTGCCAGCAGCGTCTTGGGGAGGCAGGGCGGGGAGACCCAGTACTTC,CASSVLGRQGGETQYF
.,TRBJ2-2,TRBV19,many,TGTGCCAGTAGTACCGGACAGGGAGGGGCCGGGGAGCTGTTTTTT,CASSTGQGGAGELFF
TRBD1,TRBJ1-2,TRBV12-3/TRBV12-4,few,TGTGCCAGCAGTTTCGGGACAGGGAATGGAGGCTACACCTTC,CASSFGTGNGGYTF
.,TRBJ2-3,TRBV7-9,.,TGTGCCAGCACGACGGGGATCACAGATACGCAGTATTTT,CASTTGITDTQYF